Listed below are T cell receptor beta chains from one sample, sequenced in a study of blood T cell repertoires in COVID-19. Assay used: immunoSEQ multiplex PCR; TCRdb lists only in-frame clones, some missing. In the table there are fewer than 450,000 clones, around 89% of which are singletons. Sequences were obtained from peripheral blood. Receptors originate from a woman between 45 and 65 years old with COVID-19, enrolled during active disease. The CDR3 runs from the conserved cysteine through the conserved F or W. D genes are given only for firm matches. Clone size is given for some rows only: seen once, a few or many times, or a class if the clone is expanded.

>TRBJ1-5|-|-|TRBV2
TGTGCCAGCAGTAATTACAGAATCGATCAGCCCCAGCATTTT
CASSNYRIDQPQHF
>TRBJ2-7|TRBD2|-|TRBV5-6
TGTGCCAGCAGCTCGGGACTAGCGGGGTTCTCCTACGAGCAGTACTTC
CASSSGLAGFSYEQYF
>TRBJ1-2|TRBD1|-|TRBV28
TGTGCCAGCAGCCTGGGCGGACAGGCCTATGGCTACACCTTC
CASSLGGQAYGYTF
>TRBJ1-2|-|-|TRBV28
TGTGCCAGCAGCTTGAGACTCCCCCTTAACTATGGCTACACCTTC
CASSLRLPLNYGYTF
>TRBJ1-6|-|-|TRBV4-1
TGCGCCAGCAGCCAAGACGGGACACTAATATTGGGTTCACCCCTCCACTTT
CASSQDGTLILGSPLHF
>TRBJ1-2|-|-|TRBV9
TGTGCCAGCAGCCCCCGAAGGGCGGGATATGGCTACACCTTC
CASSPRRAGYGYTF
>TRBJ1-1|-|-|TRBV7-8
TGTGCCAGCAGCCTCCAAAGCGCCGGGCGGGAGGTGAACACTGAAGCTTTCTTT
CASSLQSAGREVNTEAFF
>TRBJ1-2|-|-|TRBV6-5
TGTGCCAGCAGACCCCAGGGACTAGACTATGGCTACACCTTC
CASRPQGLDYGYTF
>TRBJ1-1|TRBD1|-|TRBV30
TGTGCCTGGAGTCCAGGACAGGTACCAGAAGCTTTCTTT
CAWSPGQVPEAFF
>TRBJ2-3|TRBD2|-|TRBV28
TGTGCCAGCACCCCACTAGCGGTCGGCACAGATACGCAGTATTTT
CASTPLAVGTDTQYF
>TRBJ2-7|TRBD2|-|TRBV25-1
TGTGCCAGCAGCCCCCCGGGGGGGAACTACGAGCAGTACTTC
CASSPPGGNYEQYF
>TRBJ1-1|-|-|TRBV11-2
TGTGCCAGCACCTATGGAGGGCGGCAGGGCCTCATGAACACTGAAGCTTTCTTT
CASTYGGRQGLMNTEAFF
>TRBJ2-1|-|once|TRBV29-1
TGCAGCGTTCTAGACTCTTACAATGAGCAGTTCTTC
CSVLDSYNEQFF
>TRBJ2-6|-|-|TRBV28
TGTGCCAGCAGTTTATTCCGCTCTGGGGCCAACGTCCTGACTTTC
CASSLFRSGANVLTF
>TRBJ1-2|-|once|TRBV30
TGTGCCTGGAGCTCAGGGCATGGCTACACCTTC
CAWSSGHGYTF
>TRBJ2-1|TRBD2|-|TRBV18
TGTGCCAGCTCAATAAGCGGGGGTCCCTACAATGAGCAGTTCTTC
CASSISGGPYNEQFF
>TRBJ2-5|TRBD2|-|TRBV29-1
TGCAGCGTTGCCGGGACTAGCGGTAGTGAGACCCAGTACTTC
CSVAGTSGSETQYF
>TRBJ1-5|-|-|TRBV4-1
TGCGCCAGCAGCCAAGAGTGGAGTCAGCCCCAGCATTTT
CASSQEWSQPQHF
>TRBJ2-1|-|-|TRBV29-1
TGCAGCGTTGGGAGGGAAGACAATGAGCAGTTCTTC
CSVGREDNEQFF
>TRBJ1-3|-|-|TRBV2
TGTGCCATCAGGACTTTCAGCTCTGGAAACACCATATATTTT
CAIRTFSSGNTIYF
>TRBJ2-3|TRBD2|-|TRBV5-1
TGCGCCAGCAGCTCCTCCCCGGGACTAGCGTACACAGATACGCAGTATTTT
CASSSSPGLAYTDTQYF
>TRBJ2-3|TRBD1|-|TRBV5-5
TGTGCCAGCACCACGTTGACAGGGGGAGATACGCAGTATTTT
CASTTLTGGDTQYF
>TRBJ1-2|-|once|TRBV6-5
TGTGCCAGCATTGCCGTCCGGGGAGGCTATGGCTACACCTTC
CASIAVRGGYGYTF
>TRBJ1-4|-|-|TRBV2
TGTGCCAGCAGTGGAGAGCCCCGAGGGAATGAAAAACTGTTTTTT
CASSGEPRGNEKLFF
>TRBJ1-2|TRBD1|-|TRBV2
TGTGCCAGCTGGGGAAGGACAGGGCACAGCTTC
CASWGRTGHSF
>TRBJ2-2|TRBD1|-|TRBV3-1/TRBV3-2
TGTGCCAGCAGCCCACACCCGGGACAGTCCACCGGGGAGCTGTTTTTT
CASSPHPGQSTGELFF
>TRBJ1-2|TRBD1|few|TRBV14
TGTGCCAGCAGCCAAGGGGGACAGGGGCAGAACTATGGCTACACCTTC
CASSQGGQGQNYGYTF
>TRBJ2-1|-|-|TRBV9
TGTGCCAGCAGCCCGGGTTCCAATGAGCAGTTCTTC
CASSPGSNEQFF
>TRBJ2-4|-|-|TRBV5-4
TGTGCCAGCAGCTTGGACTCACCCAGGATGGACATTCAGTACTTC
CASSLDSPRMDIQYF
>TRBJ2-7|-|once|TRBV11-3
TGTGCCAGCAGCTTAGTGGCCGGGAGCTACGAGCAGTACTTC
CASSLVAGSYEQYF
>TRBJ2-7|TRBD2|-|TRBV12-3/TRBV12-4
TGTGCCAGCAGGCCAGCGGGGGTGGGGGAGCAGTACTTC
CASRPAGVGEQYF
>TRBJ2-5|-|-|TRBV5-1
TGCGCCAGCAGCTTCTTACCCGGTCGGGAGACCCAGTACTTC
CASSFLPGRETQYF
>TRBJ1-2|TRBD1|-|TRBV19
TGTGCCAGTAGTCCCAGGGGGAACTATGGCTACACCTTC
CASSPRGNYGYTF
>TRBJ1-4|-|-|TRBV2
TGTGCCAGCAGTGCGCAGTCCTCAACTAATGAAAAACTGTTTTTT
CASSAQSSTNEKLFF
>TRBJ1-1|-|-|TRBV12-3/TRBV12-4
TGTGCCAGCCAGGGGCCAGGGTGGGGTGAAGCTTTCTTT
CASQGPGWGEAFF
>TRBJ2-3|TRBD2|-|TRBV3-1/TRBV3-2
TGTGCCAGCAGCCAAGATCGGCCGGGACTAGCGGTGGCCTCCACAGATACGCAGTATTTT
CASSQDRPGLAVASTDTQYF
>TRBJ2-5|TRBD2|-|TRBV5-1
TGCGCCAGCAGCCTCGGGACTAGCGGGGGGATAGGGGAGACCCAGTACTTC
CASSLGTSGGIGETQYF
>TRBJ1-5|-|-|TRBV7-3
TGTGCCAGCAGCTTATCTGGGGGCGGCAATCAGCCCCAGCATTTT
CASSLSGGGNQPQHF
>TRBJ1-6|-|-|TRBV19
TGTGCCAGTAGTATTGGAGGATATAATTCACCCCTCCACTTT
CASSIGGYNSPLHF
>TRBJ2-1|-|-|TRBV19
TGTGCCAGTAGTATAGAGGAGGCCTACAATGAGCAGTTCTTC
CASSIEEAYNEQFF
>TRBJ2-2|-|-|TRBV24-1
TGTGCCACCAGTGATTTACAGGGACGTAACACCGGGGAGCTGTTTTTT
CATSDLQGRNTGELFF
>TRBJ2-7|TRBD1|-|TRBV7-9
TGTGCCAGCAGCTACCGCGCGACAGGGGTCTACGAGCAGTACTTC
CASSYRATGVYEQYF
>TRBJ1-1|TRBD1|-|TRBV11-1
TGTGCCAGCAGCCGCGGGACAGCGAGTGAAGCTTTCTTT
CASSRGTASEAFF
>TRBJ2-2|TRBD1|-|TRBV7-3
TGTGCCAGCAGCCTAGGGACAGGGCGCGCCGGGGAGCTGTTTTTT
CASSLGTGRAGELFF
>TRBJ1-2|-|-|TRBV7-9
TGTGCCAGCAGCAAGACAGACCCCTATGGCTACACCTTC
CASSKTDPYGYTF